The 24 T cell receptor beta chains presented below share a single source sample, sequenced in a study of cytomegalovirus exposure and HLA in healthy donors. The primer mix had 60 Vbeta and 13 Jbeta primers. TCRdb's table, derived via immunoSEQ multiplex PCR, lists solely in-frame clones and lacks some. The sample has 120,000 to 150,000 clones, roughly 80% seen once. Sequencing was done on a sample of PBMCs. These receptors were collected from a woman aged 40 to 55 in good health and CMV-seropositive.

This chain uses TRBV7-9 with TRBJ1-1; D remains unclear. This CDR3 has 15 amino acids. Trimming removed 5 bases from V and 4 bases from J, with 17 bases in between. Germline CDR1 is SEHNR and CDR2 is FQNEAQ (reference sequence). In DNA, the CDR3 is TGTGCCAGCAGCGCTTTGTTGGGTTCGGGCACTGAAGCTTTCTTT. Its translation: CASSALLGSGTEAFF.

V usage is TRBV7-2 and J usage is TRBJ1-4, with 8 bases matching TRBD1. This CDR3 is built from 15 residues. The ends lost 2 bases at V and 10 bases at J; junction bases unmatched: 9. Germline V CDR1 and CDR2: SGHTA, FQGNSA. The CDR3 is CASSLPPGQGAKLFF. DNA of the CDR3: TGTGCCAGCAGCTTACCTCCTGGACAGGGAGCAAAACTGTTTTTT.

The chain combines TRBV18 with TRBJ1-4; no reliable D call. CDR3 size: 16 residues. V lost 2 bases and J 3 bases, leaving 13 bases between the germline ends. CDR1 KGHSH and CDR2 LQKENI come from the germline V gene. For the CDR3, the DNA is TGTGCCAGCTCACCATTGGCCCCGGGAGCTAATGAAAAACTGTTTTTT. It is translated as CASSPLAPGANEKLFF. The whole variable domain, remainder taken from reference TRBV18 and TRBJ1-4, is NAGVMQNPRHLVRRRGQEARLRCSPMKGHSHVYWYRQLPEEGLKFMVYLQKENIIDESGMPKERFSAEFPKEGPSILRIQQVVRGDSAAYFCASSPLAPGANEKLFFGSGTQLSVL.

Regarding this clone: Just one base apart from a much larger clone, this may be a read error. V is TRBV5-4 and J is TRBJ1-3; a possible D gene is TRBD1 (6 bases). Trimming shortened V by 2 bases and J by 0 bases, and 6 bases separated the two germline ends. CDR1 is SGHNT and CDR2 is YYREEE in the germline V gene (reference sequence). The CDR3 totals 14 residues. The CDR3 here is CASSLQGSGNTIYF. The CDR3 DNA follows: TGTGCCAGCAGCTTACAGGGCTCTGGAAACACCATATATTTT.

The CDR3 DNA follows: TGTGCCAGCAGCCCCCGGCATGCAGGGCCTAATGAAAAACTGTTTTTT. Amino acids: CASSPRHAGPNEKLFF. V gene TRBV11-3 combines with J gene TRBJ1-4; maybe TRBD1 (5 bases). CDR1 and CDR2 (germline): SGHNT, YENEEA. Trimming cost V 5 bases and J 3 bases, with 16 bases left between them. CDR3 length: 16 residues. Variable domain in full (rest from reference TRBV11-3 and TRBJ1-4): EAGVVQSPRYKIIEKKQPVAFWCNPISGHNTLYWYLQNLGQGPELLIRYENEEAVDDSQLPKDRFSAERLKGVDSTLKIQPAELGDSAVYLCASSPRHAGPNEKLFFGSGTQLSVL.

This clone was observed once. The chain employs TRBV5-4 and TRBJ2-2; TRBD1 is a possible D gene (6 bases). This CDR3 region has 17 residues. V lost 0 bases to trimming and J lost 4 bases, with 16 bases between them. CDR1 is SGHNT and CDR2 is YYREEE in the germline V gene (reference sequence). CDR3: CASSLGVGASGTGELFF. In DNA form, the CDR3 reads TGTGCCAGCAGCTTGGGTGTGGGGGCCTCGGGCACCGGGGAGCTGTTTTTT.

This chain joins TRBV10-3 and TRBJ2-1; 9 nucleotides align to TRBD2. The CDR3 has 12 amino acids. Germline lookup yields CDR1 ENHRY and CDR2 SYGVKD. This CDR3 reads CVSGGTYNEQFF. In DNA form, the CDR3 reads TGTGTTAGCGGGGGTACATACAATGAGCAGTTCTTC.

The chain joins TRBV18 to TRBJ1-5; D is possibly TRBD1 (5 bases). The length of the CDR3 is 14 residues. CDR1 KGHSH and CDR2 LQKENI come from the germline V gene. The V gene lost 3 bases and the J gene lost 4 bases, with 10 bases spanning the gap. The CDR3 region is CASSPLQVNQPQHF. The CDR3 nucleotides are TGTGCCAGCTCACCGCTACAGGTTAATCAGCCCCAGCATTTT.

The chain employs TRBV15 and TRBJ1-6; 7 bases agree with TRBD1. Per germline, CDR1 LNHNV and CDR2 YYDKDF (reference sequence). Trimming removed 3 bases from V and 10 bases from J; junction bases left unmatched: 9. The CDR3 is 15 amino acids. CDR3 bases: TGTGCCACCAGCAGTGTGGCAGGGGGAGGCTCACCCCTCCACTTT. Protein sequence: CATSSVAGGGSPLHF.

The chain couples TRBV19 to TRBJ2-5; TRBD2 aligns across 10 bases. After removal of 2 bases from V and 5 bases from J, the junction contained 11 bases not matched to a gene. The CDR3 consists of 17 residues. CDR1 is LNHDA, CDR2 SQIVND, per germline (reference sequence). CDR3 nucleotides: TGTGCCAGTAGTATAAGAGGGGCTAGCGGGAGTAGGGAGACCCAGTACTTC. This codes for CASSIRGASGSRETQYF.

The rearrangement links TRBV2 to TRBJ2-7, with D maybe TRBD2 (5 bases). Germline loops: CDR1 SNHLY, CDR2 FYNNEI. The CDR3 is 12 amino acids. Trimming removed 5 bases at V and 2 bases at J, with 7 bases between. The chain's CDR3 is CASSPSTYEQYF. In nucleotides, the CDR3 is TGTGCCAGCAGTCCTAGCACCTACGAGCAGTACTTC.

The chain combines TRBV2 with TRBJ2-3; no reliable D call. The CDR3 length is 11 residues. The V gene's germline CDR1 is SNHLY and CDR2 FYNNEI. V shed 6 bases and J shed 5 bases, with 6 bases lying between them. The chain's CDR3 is CASRSGDTQYF. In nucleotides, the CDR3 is TGTGCCAGCAGGTCCGGAGATACGCAGTATTTT.

This CDR3 is CASTRQGANYGYTF. For the CDR3, the DNA is TGTGCCAGCACCCGACAGGGAGCGAACTATGGCTACACCTTC. The chain joins TRBV6-6 to TRBJ1-2; TRBD1 matches at 7 bases. The CDR3 covers 14 residues. Germline V lookup: CDR1 MNHNY, CDR2 SVGAGI (reference sequence). V was clipped by 7 bases and J by 2 bases; unmatched bases: 7.

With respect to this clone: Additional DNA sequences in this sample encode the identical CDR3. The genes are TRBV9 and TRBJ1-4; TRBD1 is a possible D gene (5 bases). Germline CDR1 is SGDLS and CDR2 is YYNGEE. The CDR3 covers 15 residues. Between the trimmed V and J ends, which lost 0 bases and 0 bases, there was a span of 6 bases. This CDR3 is CASSVEGATNEKLFF. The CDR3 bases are TGTGCCAGCAGCGTAGAAGGGGCAACTAATGAAAAACTGTTTTTT.

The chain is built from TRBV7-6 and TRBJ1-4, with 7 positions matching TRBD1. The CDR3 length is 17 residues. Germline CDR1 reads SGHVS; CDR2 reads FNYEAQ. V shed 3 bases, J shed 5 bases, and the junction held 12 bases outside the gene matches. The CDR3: CASSFKGLGTENEKLFF. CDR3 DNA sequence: TGTGCCAGCAGCTTTAAAGGACTCGGGACAGAGAATGAAAAACTGTTTTTT.

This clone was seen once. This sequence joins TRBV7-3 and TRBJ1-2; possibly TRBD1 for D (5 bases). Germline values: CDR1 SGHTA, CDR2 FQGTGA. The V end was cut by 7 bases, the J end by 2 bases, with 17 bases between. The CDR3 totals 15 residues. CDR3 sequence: CASTVDRGSNYGYTF. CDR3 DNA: TGTGCCAGCACCGTAGATAGGGGCTCGAACTATGGCTACACCTTC.

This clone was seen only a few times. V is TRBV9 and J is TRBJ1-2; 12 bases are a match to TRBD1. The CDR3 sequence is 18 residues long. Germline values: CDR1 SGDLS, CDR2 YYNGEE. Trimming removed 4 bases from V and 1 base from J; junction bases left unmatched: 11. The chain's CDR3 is CASSPGQGASPSNYGYTF. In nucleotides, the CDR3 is TGTGCCAGCAGCCCGGGACAGGGGGCCTCCCCCAGTAACTATGGCTACACCTTC.

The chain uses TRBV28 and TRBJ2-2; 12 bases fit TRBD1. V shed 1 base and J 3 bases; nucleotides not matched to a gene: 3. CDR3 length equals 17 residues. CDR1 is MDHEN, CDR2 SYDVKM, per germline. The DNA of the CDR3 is TGTGCCAGCAGTTTATTCTGGGACAGGGGGCACACCGGGGAGCTGTTTTTT. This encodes CASSLFWDRGHTGELFF.

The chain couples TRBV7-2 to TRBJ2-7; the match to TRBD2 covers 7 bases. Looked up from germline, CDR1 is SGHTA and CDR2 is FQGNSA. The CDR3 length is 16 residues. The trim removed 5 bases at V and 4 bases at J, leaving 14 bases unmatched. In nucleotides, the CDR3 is TGTGCCAGCAGCCTCCACCTTTGGCGGGAGTCATACGAGCAGTACTTC. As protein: CASSLHLWRESYEQYF.

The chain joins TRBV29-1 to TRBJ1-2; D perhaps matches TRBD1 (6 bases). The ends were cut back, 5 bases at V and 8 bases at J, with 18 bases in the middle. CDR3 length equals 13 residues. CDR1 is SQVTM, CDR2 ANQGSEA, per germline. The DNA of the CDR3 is TGCAGCGTTCCAGAAGGCACAGGGCACGGCTACACCTTC. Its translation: CSVPEGTGHGYTF.

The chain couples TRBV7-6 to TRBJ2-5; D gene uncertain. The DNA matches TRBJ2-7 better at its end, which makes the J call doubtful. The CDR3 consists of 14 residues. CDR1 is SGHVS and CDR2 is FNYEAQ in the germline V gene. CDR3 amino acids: CASSLYGESYEQYF. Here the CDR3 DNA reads TGTGCCAGCAGCTTATATGGAGAAAGCTACGAGCAGTACTTC.

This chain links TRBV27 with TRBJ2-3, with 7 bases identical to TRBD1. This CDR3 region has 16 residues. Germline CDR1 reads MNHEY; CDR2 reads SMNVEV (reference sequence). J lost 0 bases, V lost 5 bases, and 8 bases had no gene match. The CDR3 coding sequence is TGTGCCAGCAGTACCCGCCGGGACAGTAGCACAGATACGCAGTATTTT. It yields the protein CASSTRRDSSTDTQYF.

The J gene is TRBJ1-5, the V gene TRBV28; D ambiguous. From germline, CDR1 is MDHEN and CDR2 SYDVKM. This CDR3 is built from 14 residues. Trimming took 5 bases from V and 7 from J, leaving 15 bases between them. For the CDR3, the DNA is TGTGCCAGCAGTCCGGGAGAGTGGGCACAGCCCCAGCATTTT. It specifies CASSPGEWAQPQHF.

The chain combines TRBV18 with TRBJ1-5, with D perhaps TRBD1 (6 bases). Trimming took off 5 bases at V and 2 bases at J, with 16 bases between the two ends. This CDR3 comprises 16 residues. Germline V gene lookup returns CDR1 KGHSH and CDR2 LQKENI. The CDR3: CASSITGLNGNQPQHF. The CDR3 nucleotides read TGTGCCAGCTCAATAACAGGGTTAAACGGCAATCAGCCCCAGCATTTT.